This TCR beta chain was captured by sequencing in a study of T-cell reconstitution after alpha-beta-depleted transplantation in children. Deletions cut 0 bases from V and 7 bases from J, with 13 bases between. CDR1 is SGHDN and CDR2 is FVKESK in the germline V gene. This CDR3 contains 15 residues. The authors prepared the TCRbeta library with unique molecular identifiers. TCRdb re-called the PCR reads through MiXCR, storing one row per CDR3 protein. The sample contains some 490,000 distinct CDR3 sequences, around 13% of which appear only once. This clonotype was seen a handful of times. The TCR comes from a human donor who donated a stem cell graft to a child with combined immunodeficiency. Sequences were derived from PBMCs from the stem cell graft donor, sampled from the stem cell graft. The chain recombines TRBV14 with TRBJ1-5, with D uncertain. CDR3 nucleotide sequence: TGTGCCAGCAGCCAAGATTTTTTCTACCGCCAGCCCCAGCATTTT. It yields the protein CASSQDFFYRQPQHF.